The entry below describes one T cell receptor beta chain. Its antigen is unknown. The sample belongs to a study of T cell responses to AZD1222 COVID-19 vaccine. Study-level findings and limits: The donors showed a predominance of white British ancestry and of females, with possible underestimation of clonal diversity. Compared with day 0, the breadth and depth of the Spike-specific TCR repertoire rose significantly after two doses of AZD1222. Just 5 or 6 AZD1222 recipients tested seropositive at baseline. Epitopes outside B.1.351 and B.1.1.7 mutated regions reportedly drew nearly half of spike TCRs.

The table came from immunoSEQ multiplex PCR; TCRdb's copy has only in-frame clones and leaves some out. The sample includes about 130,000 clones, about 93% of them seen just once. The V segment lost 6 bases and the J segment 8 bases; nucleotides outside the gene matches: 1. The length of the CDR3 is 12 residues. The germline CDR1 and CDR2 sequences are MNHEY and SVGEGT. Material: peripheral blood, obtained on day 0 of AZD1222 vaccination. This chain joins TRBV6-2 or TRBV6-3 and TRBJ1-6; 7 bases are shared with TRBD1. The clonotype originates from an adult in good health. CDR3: CASSTGDSPLHF. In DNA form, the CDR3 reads TGTGCCAGCAGCACAGGGGATTCACCCCTCCACTTT.